One T cell receptor (beta chain) is described in this entry. It lacks a known antigen. Base qualities are not provided; no much larger clone lies one nucleotide away. The donors were healthy, HIV-negative adults with no recently reported acute infections or vaccinations. All donors were Caucasian adults living in Nashville, Tennessee, USA. CD4+ T cells were enriched by magnetic negative selection, after which naive cells were positively selected on CD45RA and the negative fraction was taken as the memory subset. Blood was obtained by leukapheresis, after which PBMCs were separated by Ficoll-Histopaque density gradient centrifugation and cryopreserved in liquid nitrogen vapor phase. Analytical flow cytometry was used to check the purity and quantity of every magnetically sorted T cell population. Genomic DNA was isolated from each sorted fraction and quantified by UV absorbance on a Nanodrop 2000c.

The data are from a study of shared clonotypes between healthy human individuals (dated by TCRdb to about 2020). About the study as a whole: Three men and a couple of women, aged 18 to 49 years, made up the cohort. For each donor, CD4 naive and CD4 memory were each run on three plates, CD8 naive on two plates, and CD8 memory on one plate. Blood TCR repertoires of five healthy adults were deeply sequenced to estimate repertoire size and the extent of clonotype sharing between individuals. To increase sequencing depth and limit assay-specific biases, different laboratories used diverse techniques to prepare libraries and sequence TCR repertoires. Per donor, leukapheresis produced somewhere between about 0.9 and 10 billion PBMCs.

TCR CDR3 regions were amplified from genomic DNA by multiplex PCR using the deep immunoSEQ assay. Extracted genomic DNA from each cell subset was distributed evenly across all wells of several immunoSEQ 96-well plates, and each plate was treated as a replicate. For sorted subsets, roughly 190 ng of genomic DNA, equivalent to around 29,000 T cell genomes, went into each replicate PCR. The purified libraries were quantified using a Qubit 3.0 fluorometer, sized with a Bioanalyzer 2100, and then quantified again using the KAPA Library Quantification kit. Every immunoSEQ 96-well plate was sequenced on a separate single-read 150-cycle Illumina NextSeq 550 flow cell. The source study handled its data this way. The immunoSEQ output contained only junctional sequences without quality scores, so filtering could not match that applied to full-length reads. Sequences were annotated with PyIR, a Python wrapper for IgBLAST v1.9, and V/J genes and CDR3 were assigned using IMGT germline references. Reads with weak V/J assignments (E-value above 1e-6), missing CDR3, stop codons, out-of-frame junctions, or ambiguous translated residues were removed. V3J clonotypes were defined by identical inferred V gene, J gene, and CDR3 amino acid sequence. The percentage overlap between two repertoires was calculated by dividing the number of shared unique clonotypes by the size of the smaller repertoire. Richness of each repertoire was evaluated using RTK rarefaction, the Chao1 estimator, and Recon v2.1 estimates of unobserved clonotypes. OLGA was used to compute generation probabilities for all TCRbeta clonotypes that the gDNA method yielded from a few donors. TCRdb mirrors the immuneACCESS table, restricted to in-frame sequences. Some clones are absent from its copies; in checked studies, under half trace to an unresolved V gene, and the reason for the others is unknown. D and trimming come from the DNA, and the V and J calls and clone size come from that table. The sample profile shows 2 million to 2.5 million clones; 90% to 96% of them were found once. Approximately 0.13% of the sample rests with the top ten.

Overall results and qualifications from the work: Naive subsets generally had larger estimated clonotype richness than memory subsets did. Approximately 4.8% of naive CD4, 3% to 3.5% of naive CD8, 2.3% of memory CD4, and around 0.42% of memory CD8 clonotypes were shared across a few donors. Incomplete sequencing was indicated by rarefaction of sorted-subset datasets, despite the large sequencing depth. Clonotypes shared by all four sorted-subset donors showed higher generation probabilities than non-shared clonotypes. Pairwise subsampling indicated that sequencing depth was expected to affect the degree of clonotype sharing among donors. The genetic and exposure-history diversity represented was limited by the small number of donors. Sampling was limited to blood, and TCR repertoires in tissue likely differ from TCR repertoires in blood.

The CDR3 has 15 amino acids, counting the end cysteine and phenylalanine. Here the CDR3 DNA is all that survives: 45 bases in frame from base 1. CDR1 SGHNT and CDR2 YYREEE were looked up in the germline V gene (reference sequence). For this chain, trimming is 4 bases at the V end and 3 bases at the J end, and the number of junction bases without a gene match is 8. The sample was naive CD4+ T cells sorted from blood. The meaning of the sample's cell subset or site label: CD45RA+ positively selected. The chain uses TRBV5-4 and TRBJ2-5, with 8 bases aligning to TRBD2. The TCR comes from a man between 18 and 35 years old in good health. The DNA reads TGTGCCAGCAGCCCTCTGCCCGGGGGGGAAGAGACCCAGTACTTC. It translates as CASSPLPGGEETQYF.